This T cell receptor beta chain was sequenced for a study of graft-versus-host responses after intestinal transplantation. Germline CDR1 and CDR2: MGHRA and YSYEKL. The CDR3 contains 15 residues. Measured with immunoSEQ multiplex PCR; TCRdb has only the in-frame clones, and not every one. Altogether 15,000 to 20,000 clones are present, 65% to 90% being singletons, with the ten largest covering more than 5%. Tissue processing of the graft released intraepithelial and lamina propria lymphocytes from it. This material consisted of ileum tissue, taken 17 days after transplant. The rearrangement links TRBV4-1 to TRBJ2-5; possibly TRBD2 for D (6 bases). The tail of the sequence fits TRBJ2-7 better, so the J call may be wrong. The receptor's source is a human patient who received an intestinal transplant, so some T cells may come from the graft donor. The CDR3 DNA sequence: TGCGCCAGCAGCCAAGGCTTAGGGGAGGCCTACGAGCAGTACTTC. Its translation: CASSQGLGEAYEQYF.